A selection of T cell receptor beta chains follows, all from one sample in a study of response to subunit inactivated influenza vaccine. TCRdb redid the calling of the RT-PCR reads with MiXCR, one entry per CDR3 protein. The sample contains hundreds of thousands of distinct CDR3 sequences, approximately 10% of which appear only once. The data were also submitted as part of a second study, on T cells expressing NK-cell markers.

The sample in question was PBMCs from blood, obtained on the day of vaccination. The receptors stem from a man aged 50-60 years who received an inactivated influenza vaccine. The CDR3 runs from the conserved cysteine through the conserved F or W. D genes are given only for firm matches. Part of the rows lack a size; the others show once, few, many or a class for expanded clones.

D | J | length | size | V | CDR3 | DNA
- | TRBJ2-1 | 20 | - | TRBV5-1 | CASSLGQELIGRGGYNEQFF | TGCGCCAGCAGCTTGGGACAGGAACTCATCGGGAGAGGGGGGTACAATGAGCAGTTCTTC
TRBD1 | TRBJ1-1 | 15 | - | TRBV7-9 | CASSLDTLQGTEAFF | TGTGCCAGCAGCTTAGATACGTTACAGGGGACTGAAGCTTTCTTT
TRBD2 | TRBJ2-3 | 15 | few | TRBV27 | CASSLGRGGYDTQYF | TGTGCCAGCAGTTTAGGGCGGGGGGGCTACGATACGCAGTATTTT
- | TRBJ1-4 | 12 | many | TRBV4-1 | CASSQETGERFF | TGCGCCAGCAGCCAAGAAACGGGGGAGAGGTTTTTT
TRBD2 | TRBJ2-7 | 12 | few | TRBV29-1 | CSVGTSEYEQYF | TGCAGCGTTGGGACTAGCGAATACGAGCAGTACTTC
TRBD2 | TRBJ2-2 | 16 | - | TRBV3-1 | CASSHTSGGVGGELFF | TGTGCCAGCAGCCATACTAGCGGGGGCGTTGGCGGGGAGCTGTTTTTT
TRBD2 | TRBJ2-1 | 15 | many | TRBV4-1 | CASSQSGGAYNEQFF | TGCGCCAGCAGCCAATCGGGGGGGGCATACAATGAGCAGTTCTTC
- | TRBJ2-5 | 14 | - | TRBV7-2 | CASSIGLTQETQYF | TGTGCCAGCAGCATAGGACTAACCCAAGAGACCCAGTACTTC
TRBD1 | TRBJ1-2 | 16 | - | TRBV7-9 | CASSRPGQGVFVGYTF | TGTGCCAGCAGCCGACCGGGACAGGGCGTCTTTGTTGGCTACACCTTC
- | TRBJ1-1 | 15 | many | TRBV20-1 | CSASRRWSAGTEAFF | TGCAGTGCGAGTCGACGATGGTCAGCAGGGACTGAAGCTTTCTTT
- | TRBJ1-5 | 15 | few | TRBV15 | CATSRDVVRNQPQHF | TGTGCCACCAGCAGAGATGTTGTACGAAATCAGCCCCAGCATTTT
TRBD2 | TRBJ2-5 | 14 | - | TRBV9 | CASSAGTRPETQYF | TGTGCCAGCAGCGCCGGGACTAGACCAGAGACCCAGTACTTC
- | TRBJ1-6 | 13 | few | TRBV7-2 | CASSLVGESPLHF | TGTGCCAGCAGCTTAGTGGGGGAATCACCCCTCCACTTT
TRBD2 | TRBJ2-2 | 17 | - | TRBV9 | CASSASGGAANTGELFF | TGTGCCAGCAGCGCTAGCGGGGGGGCAGCGAACACCGGGGAGCTGTTTTTT
- | TRBJ1-1 | 12 | many | TRBV3-1 | CASSSIGREAFF | TGTGCCAGCAGCTCAATCGGCCGGGAAGCTTTCTTT